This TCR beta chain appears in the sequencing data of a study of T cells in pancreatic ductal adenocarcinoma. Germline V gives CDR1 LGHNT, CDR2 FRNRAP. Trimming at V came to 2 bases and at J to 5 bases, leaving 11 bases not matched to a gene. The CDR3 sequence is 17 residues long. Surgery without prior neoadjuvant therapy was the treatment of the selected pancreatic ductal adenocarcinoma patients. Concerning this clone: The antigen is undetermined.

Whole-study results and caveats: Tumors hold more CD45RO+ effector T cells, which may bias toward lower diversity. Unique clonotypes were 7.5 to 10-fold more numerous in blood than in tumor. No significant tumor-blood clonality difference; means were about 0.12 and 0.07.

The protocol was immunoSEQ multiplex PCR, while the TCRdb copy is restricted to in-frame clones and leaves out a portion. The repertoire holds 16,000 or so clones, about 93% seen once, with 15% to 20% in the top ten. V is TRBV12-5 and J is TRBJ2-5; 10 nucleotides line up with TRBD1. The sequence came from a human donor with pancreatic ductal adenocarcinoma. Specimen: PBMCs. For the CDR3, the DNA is TGTGCTAGTGGTTTGCCTGCCGGGACAGGGGCGCCGGAGACCCAGTACTTC. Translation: CASGLPAGTGAPETQYF. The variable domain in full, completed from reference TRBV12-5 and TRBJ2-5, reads DARVTQTPRHKVTEMGQEVTMRCQPILGHNTVFWYRQTMMQGLELLAYFRNRAPLDDSGMPKDRFSAEMPDATLATLKIQPSEPRDSAVYFCASGLPAGTGAPETQYFGPGTRLLVL.